This T cell receptor (beta chain) was sequenced for a study of T cells in localized non-small cell lung cancer. Study results and limitations: A single tumor region was sequenced, leaving heterogeneity possible. T cell clonality was highest in uninvolved adjacent lung, above tumor. Adjacent lung was found to contain a median roughly 60 of the top 100 tumor clones.

Measured with immunoSEQ multiplex PCR; TCRdb has only the in-frame clones, and not every one. The table includes over 65,000 clones, less than 85% detected once. The CDR3 runs to 14 residues. With V trimmed by 6 bases and J by 5 bases, 6 bases remained unmatched. Germline values: CDR1 SQVTM, CDR2 ANQGSEA. Note on this clone: Its antigen is as yet unknown.

This clonotype originated in a female donor of 60 years or more with stage I lung adenocarcinoma. The sample was peripheral blood, taken before any cancer treatment. The rearrangement links TRBV29-1 to TRBJ2-2; 10 bases are shared with TRBD2. CDR3 sequence reads: CSVTSGINTGELFF. The CDR3 DNA sequence: TGCAGCGTAACTAGCGGGATAAATACCGGGGAGCTGTTTTTT.